Below are 29 T cell receptor beta chains sequenced from a single sample in a study of T cells after yellow fever vaccination. TCRdb redid the calling of the 5' RACE reads with MiXCR, one entry per CDR3 protein. The sample has approximately 550,000 distinct CDR3 sequences, about 19% seen once. The material was PBMCs, obtained 15 days after the yellow fever booster vaccination. The origin of the receptors is a man aged 25-40 years who received the YFV17D yellow fever vaccine.

This clonotype was observed a few times. This chain uses TRBV25-1 with TRBJ2-2; D is possibly TRBD1 (6 bases). The CDR3 length is 18 residues. V was cut by 7 bases and J by 5 bases, with 26 bases left in between. Germline V gene data show CDR1 as MGHDK and CDR2 as SYGVNS. DNA for the CDR3: TGTGCCAGCACCGGAGGTCAAGGGGGTGGAACGCGGACCGGGGAGCTGTTTTTT. Protein: CASTGGQGGGTRTGELFF.

The V gene is TRBV9, the J gene TRBJ2-3; 9 positions match TRBD2. This CDR3 comprises 17 residues. CDR1 SGDLS and CDR2 YYNGEE come from the germline V gene. J was trimmed by 0 bases and V by 4 bases; bases with no gene match: 9. CDR3 sequence (DNA): TGTGCCAGCAGCTTATACTCGACTAGCGGTAGCACAGATACGCAGTATTTT. Encoded protein: CASSLYSTSGSTDTQYF.

The CDR3 sequence: CSARDGTGGNEQYF. Written as DNA, the CDR3 is TGCAGTGCTAGAGACGGGACAGGGGGGAACGAGCAGTACTTC. The chain is built from TRBV20-1 and TRBJ2-7, with 11 nucleotides matching TRBD1. V was clipped by 0 bases and J by 5 bases; unmatched bases: 3. This CDR3 is built from 14 residues. Germline-derived CDR1 and CDR2 are DFQATT and SNEGSKA (reference sequence).

This clonotype was recorded a few times. The chain is built from TRBV20-1 and TRBJ2-7, with unresolved D. The CDR3 covers 14 residues. The V end was cut by 5 bases, the J end by 0 bases, with 14 bases between. Germline V gives CDR1 DFQATT, CDR2 SNEGSKA (reference sequence). This CDR3 reads CSAVDQRSSYEQYF. The CDR3 region has the DNA TGCAGTGCTGTAGACCAAAGGAGCTCCTACGAGCAGTACTTC.

In nucleotides, the CDR3 is TGCGCCAGCAGCTTGGAACGCTTAGCGGGAGGGGGGACCCAGTACTTC. Protein: CASSLERLAGGGTQYF. V usage is TRBV5-1 and J usage is TRBJ2-5; 11 nucleotides agree with TRBD2. This CDR3 spans 16 amino acids. The germline V gene encodes CDR1 SGHRS and CDR2 YFSETQ. Trimming at V came to 0 bases and at J to 7 bases, leaving 8 bases not matched to a gene.

This clonotype was observed once. A read error may produce the germline difference seen at one junction end. This chain connects TRBV7-2 to TRBJ2-1, with 8 bases fitting TRBD2. The length of the CDR3 is 16 residues. The germline V gene encodes CDR1 SGHTA and CDR2 FQGNSA. The CDR3 DNA reads as TGTGCCAGCAGCCCTTTCGGGCGGGAGGTCCGGGATGAGCAATTCTTC. Translated, it gives CASSPFGREVRDEQFF.

The rearrangement links TRBV18 to TRBJ1-5; TRBD1 aligns across 8 bases. The CDR3 extends over 15 amino acids. Trimming took 6 bases from V and 2 from J; bases not matched to a gene: 6. Germline V CDR1 and CDR2: KGHSH, LQKENI. CDR3 sequence reads: CASSPGGPGNQPQHF. The DNA for the CDR3 is TGTGCCAGCTCCCCAGGGGGCCCCGGCAATCAGCCCCAGCATTTT.

The sample holds a few counts of this clonotype. The V call is TRBV4-3, the J call TRBJ2-1, with TRBD2 identical over 13 bases. This CDR3 is 15 amino acids long. After removal of 0 bases from V and 7 bases from J, the junction contained 0 bases not matched to a gene. From germline, CDR1 is LGHNA and CDR2 YSLEER. The CDR3 DNA reads TGCGCCAGCAGCCAAGAGACTAGCGGGAGGAATGAGCAGTTCTTC. Protein product: CASSQETSGRNEQFF.

The CDR3 protein is CSARDSRSLSSYNEQFF. CDR3 nucleotides: TGCAGTGCTAGAGATTCGCGGTCCCTAAGCTCCTACAATGAGCAGTTCTTC. V usage is TRBV20-1 and J usage is TRBJ2-1; unclear D gene. V was cut by 0 bases and J by 0 bases, with 15 bases left in between. In germline, CDR1 is DFQATT, CDR2 SNEGSKA (reference sequence). The CDR3 spans 17 residues.

The V gene is TRBV9, the J gene TRBJ2-1; D could derive from TRBD1 or TRBD2 (5 bases each). The CDR3 runs to 16 residues. CDR1 is SGDLS, CDR2 YYNGEE, per germline. Deletions cut 0 bases from V and 6 bases from J, with 16 bases between. The CDR3 DNA reads as TGTGCCAGCAGCGTAGGGGACGCGGACTTGGGCAATGAGCAGTTCTTC. It translates to CASSVGDADLGNEQFF.

The CDR3 sequence: CASSEPGTGGVNEQFF. The CDR3 DNA follows: TGTGCCAGCAGTGAGCCTGGGACAGGGGGGGTGAATGAGCAGTTCTTC. The chain carries TRBV25-1 and TRBJ2-1; the match to TRBD1 covers 11 bases. CDR1 and CDR2 from the germline V gene are MGHDK and SYGVNS. The CDR3 has 16 residues. The ends lost 3 bases at V and 7 bases at J; junction bases unmatched: 8.

This clonotype was detected a few times. V gene TRBV20-1 combines with J gene TRBJ2-1, with 9 bases that match TRBD2. Germline V CDR1 and CDR2: DFQATT, SNEGSKA (reference sequence). The CDR3 totals 14 residues. J lost 3 bases, V lost 4 bases, and 4 bases had no gene match. The CDR3 is CSATSGAVYNEQFF. For the CDR3, the DNA is TGCAGTGCTACTAGCGGGGCCGTCTACAATGAGCAGTTCTTC.

The chain recombines TRBV5-1 with TRBJ2-2; D call uncertain. Trimming shortened V by 4 bases and J by 4 bases, and 11 bases separated the two germline ends. CDR1 SGHRS and CDR2 YFSETQ come from the germline V gene. This CDR3 is built from 14 residues. The CDR3 nucleotides are TGCGCCAGCAGCGGCCTGGCGGTCACCGGGGAGCTGTTTTTT. Translation gives CASSGLAVTGELFF.

The chain links TRBV7-9 to TRBJ2-1; a weak D match, TRBD2 (6 bases). V was pared by 3 bases and J by 7 bases, with 13 bases between. Germline CDR1 is SEHNR and CDR2 is FQNEAQ (reference sequence). This CDR3 is 14 amino acids long. The CDR3 DNA sequence: TGTGCCAGCAGCTTGGGAGGAGGGTGGAATGAGCAGTTCTTC. Protein: CASSLGGGWNEQFF.

This rearrangement joins TRBV7-2 to TRBJ2-3, with D uncertain. Germline V gene lookup returns CDR1 SGHTA and CDR2 FQGNSA. Trimming stripped 4 bases from V and 5 bases from J, with 13 bases between. The CDR3 loop spans 14 amino acids. CDR3 loop: CASSSGQRGDTQYF. The CDR3 nucleotides read TGTGCCAGCAGCTCCGGCCAGCGTGGAGATACGCAGTATTTT.

This clonotype occurred a few times. The rearrangement links TRBV20-1 to TRBJ2-6, with 11 bases identical to TRBD1. Germline-derived CDR1 and CDR2 are DFQATT and SNEGSKA (reference sequence). The CDR3 spans 17 residues. Trimming removed 3 bases from V and 1 base from J; junction bases left unmatched: 5. CDR3: CSASRTGGLSGANVLTF. CDR3 sequence (DNA): TGCAGTGCTAGCCGGACAGGGGGCTTGTCTGGGGCCAACGTCCTGACTTTC.

This sequence joins TRBV6-4 and TRBJ2-1, with a weak D call TRBD2 (6 bases). Trimming stripped 4 bases from V and 9 bases from J, with 13 bases between. The CDR3 has 13 amino acids. The germline V gene encodes CDR1 MRHNA and CDR2 SNTAGT. Written as DNA, the CDR3 is TGTGCCAGCAGTGCGGCGGGGATGGGTGAGCAGTTCTTC. Its protein is CASSAAGMGEQFF.

This clonotype was counted between two and nine times. The CDR3: CSVESVLSEPQYF. The CDR3 region has the DNA TGCAGCGTTGAAAGCGTGTTGAGCGAGCCGCAGTATTTT. The chain couples TRBV29-1 to TRBJ2-3; D gene unclear. Germline V CDR1 and CDR2: SQVTM, ANQGSEA. V shed 2 bases and J shed 10 bases, with 16 bases lying between them. The CDR3 totals 13 residues.

The rearrangement uses TRBV12-3 or TRBV12-4 and TRBJ2-3, with TRBD2 matching 14 bases. The CDR3 sequence is 16 residues long. The V and J ends lost 7 bases and 6 bases, in that order; junction bases with no gene match: 9. CDR3 region: CASKPGLAGASDTQYF. For the CDR3, the DNA is TGTGCCAGCAAACCGGGACTAGCGGGAGCTTCTGATACGCAGTATTTT.

The rearrangement joins TRBV12-3 or TRBV12-4 to TRBJ2-7; 7 bases align to TRBD1. The CDR3 is 14 residues long. The V gene end was trimmed by 5 bases and the J gene end by 3 bases; junction bases not matched to a gene: 7. The CDR3 is CASSLQGWVYEQYF. CDR3 nucleotides: TGTGCCAGCAGTCTACAGGGGTGGGTCTACGAGCAGTACTTC.

V gene TRBV4-3 combines with J gene TRBJ2-7; D remains ambiguous. The CDR3 runs 14 residues. Germline V gene lookup returns CDR1 LGHNA and CDR2 YSLEER. Trimming removed 0 bases at V and 5 bases at J, with 11 bases between. In DNA form, the CDR3 reads TGCGCCAGCAGCCAAGATGGGGTCCTTGACGAGCAGTACTTC. As protein: CASSQDGVLDEQYF.

This clonotype has more than one count but fewer than ten. J is TRBJ2-1 and V is TRBV7-8; D is unclear. Germline V gene data show CDR1 as SGHVS and CDR2 as FQNEAQ. This CDR3 region has 13 residues. With 0 bases removed from V and 8 bases from J, the gap between germline ends came to 8 bases. CDR3 in amino acids: CASSLASDHEQFF. The DNA of the CDR3 is TGTGCCAGCAGCTTAGCCAGCGACCATGAGCAGTTCTTC.

This clonotype was seen only a few times. In DNA, the CDR3 is TGTGCCAGCAGGCCGCAGACAGGGGCGATTAATGAGCAGTTCTTC. This sequence encodes CASRPQTGAINEQFF. The rearrangement uses TRBV2 and TRBJ2-1, with 8 bases aligning to TRBD1. This CDR3 comprises 15 residues. V gave up 6 bases and J gave up 7 bases; unmatched junction bases: 11. Germline CDR1 SNHLY, CDR2 FYNNEI.

This clonotype was seen a few times. The chain has TRBV11-2 and TRBJ2-7, with TRBD2 identical over 10 bases. This CDR3 spans 18 amino acids. V dropped 5 bases and J dropped 7; count of bases not matched to a gene: 20. CDR1 is SGHAT, CDR2 FQNNGV, per germline. CDR3 loop: CASSLGYLAGEALGEQYF. In DNA, the CDR3 is TGTGCCAGCAGCCTAGGGTATCTAGCGGGAGAGGCGCTGGGTGAGCAGTACTTC.

The chain is built from TRBV7-2 and TRBJ2-2; tentatively, D is TRBD1 (5 bases). V lost 5 bases to trimming and J lost 7 bases, with 14 bases between them. The germline gives CDR1 SGHTA, CDR2 FQGNSA. This CDR3 is built from 14 residues. CDR3 nucleotide sequence: TGTGCCAGCAGCAGGGGCATGGCGCTCGGGGAGCTGTTTTTT. This translates into CASSRGMALGELFF.

This clonotype was recorded many times. The chain links TRBV3-1 to TRBJ2-3; TRBD2 matches 9 bases. Germline V gene lookup returns CDR1 LGHDT and CDR2 YNNKEL (reference sequence). Trimming took 3 bases from V and 2 from J; bases not matched to a gene: 0. The CDR3 is made up of 14 amino acids. CDR3 amino acids: CASSQGLATDTQYF. CDR3 sequence (DNA): TGTGCCAGCAGCCAGGGACTAGCCACAGATACGCAGTATTTT.

This clonotype was observed a handful of times. This chain connects TRBV29-1 to TRBJ2-4; D is undetermined. V lost 5 bases, J lost 0 bases, and 8 bases lay in between. Per the germline V gene, CDR1 is SQVTM and CDR2 is ANQGSEA. This CDR3 is built from 13 residues. The CDR3 here is CSVQPVAKNIQYF. The CDR3 region has the DNA TGCAGCGTTCAGCCCGTAGCCAAAAACATTCAGTACTTC. Full variable domain (rest looked up from reference TRBV29-1 and TRBJ2-4): SAVISQKPSRDICQRGTSLTIQCQVDSQVTMMFWYRQQPGQSLTLIATANQGSEATYESGFVIDKFPISRPNLTFSTLTVSNMSPEDSSIYLCSVQPVAKNIQYFGAGTRLSVL.

This clonotype was counted only a few times. The CDR3 bases are TGCAGTGCCATGACTAGTCTCAGTGAGCAGTTCTTC. Residues: CSAMTSLSEQFF. V gene TRBV20-1 combines with J gene TRBJ2-1, with TRBD2 as a possible D gene (6 bases). Trimming removed 6 bases from V and 9 bases from J, with 15 bases in between. Germline V gene data show CDR1 as DFQATT and CDR2 as SNEGSKA (reference sequence). The CDR3 covers 12 residues.

V is TRBV6-5 and J is TRBJ2-1; 8 bases map to TRBD1. With V trimmed by 4 bases and J by 7 bases, 6 bases remained unmatched. This CDR3 region has 14 residues. Germline assignment: CDR1 MNHEY and CDR2 SVGAGI. The chain's CDR3 is CASSSAGGRNEQFF. For the CDR3, the DNA is TGTGCCAGCAGTTCTGCAGGGGGCCGGAATGAGCAGTTCTTC.